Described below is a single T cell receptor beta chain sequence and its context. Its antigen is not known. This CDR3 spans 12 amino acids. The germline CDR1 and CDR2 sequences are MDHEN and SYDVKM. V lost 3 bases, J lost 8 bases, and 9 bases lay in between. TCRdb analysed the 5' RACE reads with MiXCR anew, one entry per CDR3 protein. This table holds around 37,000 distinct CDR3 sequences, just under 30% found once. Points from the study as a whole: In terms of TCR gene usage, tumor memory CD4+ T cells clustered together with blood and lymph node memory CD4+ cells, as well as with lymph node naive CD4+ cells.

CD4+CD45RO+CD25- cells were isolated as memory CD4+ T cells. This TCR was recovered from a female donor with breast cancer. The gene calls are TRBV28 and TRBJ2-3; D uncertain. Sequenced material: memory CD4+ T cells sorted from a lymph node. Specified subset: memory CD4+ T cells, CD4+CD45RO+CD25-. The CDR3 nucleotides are TGTGCCAGCAGTTTGCTCTACGGTACGCAGTATTTT. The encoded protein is CASSLLYGTQYF.